One and the same sample provided the 14 T cell receptor beta chains below, sequenced in a study of blood T cell repertoires in COVID-19. Generated by immunoSEQ multiplex PCR, the TCRdb table keeps only in-frame clones and is missing some. Seen here are a few hundred thousand clones, just over 85% observed once, and the top ten hold 2.5% to 3%. Sequencing was carried out using peripheral blood. These receptors all stem from a woman aged 30 to 39 with active or convalescent COVID-19.

The chain recombines TRBV15 with TRBJ1-1; 7 nucleotides agree with TRBD1. The CDR3 is 14 residues long. Germline V gene sequence: CDR1 LNHNV, CDR2 YYDKDF (reference sequence). Unmatched junction bases numbered 6, after V lost 3 bases and J lost 5 bases. Here the CDR3 reads CATSRPDRETEAFF. The CDR3 DNA reads TGTGCCACCAGCAGGCCCGACAGGGAAACTGAAGCTTTCTTT.

As for this clone: At the DNA level, this CDR3 is encoded by other sequences in the same sample as well. J is TRBJ1-1 and V is TRBV5-1; 9 bases are shared with TRBD1. The CDR3 loop spans 14 amino acids. V lost 4 bases, J lost 2 bases, and 3 bases stayed unmatched. The germline gives CDR1 SGHRS, CDR2 YFSETQ. The CDR3 DNA follows: TGCGCCAGCAGCCGGGGACAGGGAAACACTGAAGCTTTCTTT. As protein: CASSRGQGNTEAFF.

This rearrangement joins TRBV19 to TRBJ2-3; 9 positions agree with TRBD1. CDR3 length: 16 residues. V trimming: 6 bases; J trimming: 11 bases; junction bases outside the gene matches: 18. In germline, CDR1 is LNHDA, CDR2 SQIVND (reference sequence). The CDR3, as DNA: TGTGCCAGTAGCCTTTCTTCGGGGACAGGGCCTTTAAGGCAGTATTTT. It translates to CASSLSSGTGPLRQYF.

The J gene is TRBJ2-3, the V gene TRBV4-2; D gene uncertain. Trimming stripped 2 bases from V and 4 bases from J, with 16 bases between. Germline V gene lookup returns CDR1 LGHNA and CDR2 YNFKEQ. The CDR3 covers 16 residues. The CDR3 region is CASSQFVNPSADTQYF. The CDR3 DNA reads TGTGCCAGCAGCCAATTCGTGAATCCTTCAGCAGATACGCAGTATTTT.

In DNA form, the CDR3 reads TGTGCCAGTATGAGGGGGTACAGAACTGAAGCTTTCTTT. It is translated as CASMRGYRTEAFF. V usage is TRBV19 and J usage is TRBJ1-1, with a weak D call TRBD1 (6 bases). Trimming removed 7 bases from V and 5 bases from J, with 14 bases in between. The CDR3 loop spans 13 amino acids. From germline, CDR1 is LNHDA and CDR2 SQIVND (reference sequence).

The rearrangement links TRBV3-1 (or the pseudogene TRBV3-2) to TRBJ2-3; 7 bases match TRBD1. CDR3 size: 14 residues. Germline V CDR1 and CDR2: LGHDT, YNNKEL (reference sequence). V was clipped by 6 bases and J by 5 bases; unmatched bases: 8. CDR3: CASRRRQGGDTQYF. In DNA, the CDR3 is TGTGCCAGCAGGCGACGACAGGGCGGAGATACGCAGTATTTT.

This clone has only a few counts. The rearrangement joins TRBV5-5 to TRBJ1-1, with a weak D call TRBD1 (5 bases). V shed 2 bases and J shed 4 bases, with 9 bases lying between them. Germline CDR1 reads SGHKS; CDR2 reads YYEKEE (reference sequence). CDR3 length: 13 amino acids. This CDR3 reads CASSLRGLTEAFF. In nucleotides, the CDR3 is TGTGCCAGCAGCTTAAGGGGTCTCACTGAAGCTTTCTTT.

For this clone: The junction departs from germline at one end; a sequencing error may be responsible. This sequence joins TRBV7-7 and TRBJ2-1, with 11 bases aligning to TRBD2. The CDR3 consists of 17 residues. Germline V gene lookup returns CDR1 SSHAT and CDR2 FNYEAQ (reference sequence). The CDR3 region is CASSPRLAGRTYNEQFF. The CDR3 region has the DNA TGTGCTAGCAGCCCTCGACTAGCGGGGAGGACCTACAATGAGCAGTTCTTC. Variable domain in full (rest from reference TRBV7-7 and TRBJ2-1): GAGVSQSPRYKVTKRGQDVTLRCDPISSHATLYWYQQALGQGPEFLTYFNYEAQPDKSGLPSDRFSAERPEGSISTLTIQRTEQRDSAMYRCASSPRLAGRTYNEQFFGPGTRLTVL.

The chain carries TRBV7-3 and TRBJ2-1; 9 bases are shared with TRBD1. Germline CDR1 SGHTA, CDR2 FQGTGA. The V segment lost 5 bases and the J segment 5 bases; nucleotides outside the gene matches: 7. The CDR3 loop spans 15 amino acids. The CDR3 sequence: CASSPGTGRDNEQFF. The CDR3 DNA follows: TGTGCCAGCAGCCCGGGGACAGGGCGAGACAATGAGCAGTTCTTC.

The chain carries TRBV30 and TRBJ2-3; TRBD1 agrees at 9 bases. The CDR3 is made up of 15 amino acids. The V gene end was trimmed by 3 bases and the J gene end by 2 bases; junction bases not matched to a gene: 6. Per germline, CDR1 GTSNPN and CDR2 SVGIG (reference sequence). The CDR3 is CAWRGGQGLTDTQYF. CDR3 DNA sequence: TGTGCCTGGAGGGGTGGACAGGGGCTCACAGATACGCAGTATTTT.

The chain employs TRBV9 and TRBJ1-2, with D hard to call. The V end was cut by 0 bases, the J end by 6 bases, with 15 bases between. The CDR3 totals 15 residues. Germline loops: CDR1 SGDLS, CDR2 YYNGEE. The CDR3 region has the DNA TGTGCCAGCAGCGTAGGCACCGGCGGGTTCCATGGCTACACCTTC. This translates into CASSVGTGGFHGYTF.

The chain has TRBV19 and TRBJ1-3; D remains unclear. This CDR3 region has 11 residues. The germline V gene encodes CDR1 LNHDA and CDR2 SQIVND (reference sequence). The V end was cut by 8 bases, the J end by 11 bases, with 13 bases between. CDR3 loop: CASSARTAIYF. For the CDR3, the DNA is TGTGCCAGTTCTGCGCGAACCGCCATATATTTT.

The chain has TRBV6-1 and TRBJ1-2; a weak D match, TRBD1 (5 bases). Germline lookup yields CDR1 MNHNS and CDR2 SASEGT. The CDR3 runs 13 residues. V was clipped by 1 base and J by 7 bases, with 10 bases between them. CDR3 sequence: CASSEVFRAGYTF. The CDR3 DNA sequence: TGTGCCAGCAGTGAAGTTTTCAGGGCTGGCTACACCTTC.

CDR3 sequence (DNA): TGTGCCAGCAGCGAGGGTCCTTCCGGGCCGAATGCGGAAAAACTGTTTTTT. Translated, it gives CASSEGPSGPNAEKLFF. This chain joins TRBV25-1 and TRBJ1-4; D gene ambiguous. CDR1 is MGHDK and CDR2 is SYGVNS in the germline V gene. CDR3 length equals 17 residues. Trimming left V 6 bases short and J 8 bases short, with 25 bases between. The full variable domain, rest sourced from reference TRBV25-1 and TRBJ1-4, is EADIYQTPRYLVIGTGKKITLECSQTMGHDKMYWYQQDPGMELHLIHYSYGVNSTEKGDLSSESTVSRIRTEHFPLTLESARPSHTSQYLCASSEGPSGPNAEKLFFGSGTQLSVL.